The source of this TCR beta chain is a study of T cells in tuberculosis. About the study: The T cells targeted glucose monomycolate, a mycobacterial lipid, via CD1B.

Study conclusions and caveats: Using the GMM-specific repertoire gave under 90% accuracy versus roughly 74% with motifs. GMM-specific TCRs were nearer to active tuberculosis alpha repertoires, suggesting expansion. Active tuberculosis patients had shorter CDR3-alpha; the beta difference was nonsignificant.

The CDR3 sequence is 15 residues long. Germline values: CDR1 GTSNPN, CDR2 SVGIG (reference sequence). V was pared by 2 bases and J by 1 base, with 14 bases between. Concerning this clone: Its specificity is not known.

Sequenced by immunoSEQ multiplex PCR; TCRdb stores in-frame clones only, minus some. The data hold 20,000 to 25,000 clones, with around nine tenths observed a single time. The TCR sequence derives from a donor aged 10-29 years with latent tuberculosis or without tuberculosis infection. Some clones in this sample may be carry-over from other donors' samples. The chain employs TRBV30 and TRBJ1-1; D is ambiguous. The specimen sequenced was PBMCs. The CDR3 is CAWSQAGLGNTEAFF. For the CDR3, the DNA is TGTGCCTGGAGTCAGGCGGGCCTAGGGAACACTGAAGCTTTCTTT.